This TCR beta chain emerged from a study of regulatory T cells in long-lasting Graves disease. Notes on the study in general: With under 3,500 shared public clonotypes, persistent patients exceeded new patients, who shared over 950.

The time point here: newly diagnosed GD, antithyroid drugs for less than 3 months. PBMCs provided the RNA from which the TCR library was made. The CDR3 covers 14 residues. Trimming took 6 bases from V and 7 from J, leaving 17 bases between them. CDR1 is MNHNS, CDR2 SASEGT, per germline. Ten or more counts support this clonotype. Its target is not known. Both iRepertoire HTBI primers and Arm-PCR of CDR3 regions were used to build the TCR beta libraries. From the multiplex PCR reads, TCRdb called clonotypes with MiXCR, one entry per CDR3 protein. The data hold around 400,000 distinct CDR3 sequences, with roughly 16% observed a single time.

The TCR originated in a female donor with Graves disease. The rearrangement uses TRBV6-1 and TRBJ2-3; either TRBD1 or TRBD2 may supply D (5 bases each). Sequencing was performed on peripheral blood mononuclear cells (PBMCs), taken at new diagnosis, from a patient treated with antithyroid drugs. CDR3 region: CASRRDPGTYTQYF. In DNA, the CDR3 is TGTGCCAGCAGACGAGACCCGGGGACGTATACGCAGTATTTT.